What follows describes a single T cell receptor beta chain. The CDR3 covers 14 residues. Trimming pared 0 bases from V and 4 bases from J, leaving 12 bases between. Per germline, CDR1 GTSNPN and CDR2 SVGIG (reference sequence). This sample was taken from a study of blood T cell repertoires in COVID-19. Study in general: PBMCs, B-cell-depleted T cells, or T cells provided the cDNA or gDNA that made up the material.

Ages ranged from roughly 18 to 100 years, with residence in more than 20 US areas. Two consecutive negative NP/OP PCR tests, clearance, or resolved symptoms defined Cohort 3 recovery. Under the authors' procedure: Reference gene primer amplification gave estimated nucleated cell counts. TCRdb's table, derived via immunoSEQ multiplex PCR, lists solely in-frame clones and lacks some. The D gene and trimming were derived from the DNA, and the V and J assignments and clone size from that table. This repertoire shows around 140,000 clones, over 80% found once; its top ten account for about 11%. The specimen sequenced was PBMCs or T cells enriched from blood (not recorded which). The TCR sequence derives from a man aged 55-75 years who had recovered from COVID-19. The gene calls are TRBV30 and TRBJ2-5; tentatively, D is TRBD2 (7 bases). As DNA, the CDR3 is TGTGCCTGGAGTGTAGAGGGGGGGGGAGAGACCCAGTACTTC. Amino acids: CAWSVEGGGETQYF.